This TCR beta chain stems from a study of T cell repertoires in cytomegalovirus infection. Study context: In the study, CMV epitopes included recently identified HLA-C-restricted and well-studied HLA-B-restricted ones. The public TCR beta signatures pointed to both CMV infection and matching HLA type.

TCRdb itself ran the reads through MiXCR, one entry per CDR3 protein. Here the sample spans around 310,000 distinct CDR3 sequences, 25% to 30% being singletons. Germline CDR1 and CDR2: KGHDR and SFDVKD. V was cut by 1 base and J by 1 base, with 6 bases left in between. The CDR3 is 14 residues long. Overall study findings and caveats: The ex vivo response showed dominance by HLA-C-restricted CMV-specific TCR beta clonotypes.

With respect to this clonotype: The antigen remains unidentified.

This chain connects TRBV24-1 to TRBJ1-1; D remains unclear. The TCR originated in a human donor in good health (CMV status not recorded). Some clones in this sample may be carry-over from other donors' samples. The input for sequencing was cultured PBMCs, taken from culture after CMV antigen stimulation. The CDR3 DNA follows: TGTGCCACCAGTGATTTAGCGGAGAACACTGAAGCTTTCTTT. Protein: CATSDLAENTEAFF.